A selection of T cell receptor beta chains follows, all from one sample in a study of T-cell reconstitution after alpha-beta-depleted transplantation in children. One entry per CDR3 protein, called by TCRdb with MiXCR from the PCR reads. The sample records approximately 150,000 distinct CDR3 sequences, around 9% being singletons. The sequencing here drew on PBMCs, mostly from graft donor cells, taken 180 days after TCRalphabeta/CD19-depleted stem cell transplant. Source of these receptors: a female patient aged 2 to 10 who had a stem cell transplant for congenital amegakaryocytic thrombocytopenia, so the T cells may come from the graft donor. Both conserved end residues are part of each CDR3. The D gene is left open where the match is weak. Some rows mark clone size as missing; the rest say once, few, many or name a class of expanded clone.

>TRBV5-1|TRBJ1-4|many|-
CASSPEGGNGKLFF
>TRBV29-1|TRBJ2-2|-|TRBD1
CSVKHDRATGELFF
>TRBV12-3/TRBV12-4|TRBJ2-1|few|TRBD2
CASSLGTSGRGFF
>TRBV6-5|TRBJ2-3|many|-
CASSYTRPTDTQYF
>TRBV20-1|TRBJ1-5|many|-
CSARDGLGEANQPQHF
>TRBV5-1|TRBJ1-1|-|-
CASSLRGAAEAFF
>TRBV10-3|TRBJ2-2|few|-
CAISLGQTGELFF
>TRBV20-1|TRBJ2-4|many|-
CSASPGDIQYF
>TRBV2|TRBJ1-2|-|-
CTISPQESSDGYTF
>TRBV24-1|TRBJ2-3|many|-
CATSGDQPHGQYF
>TRBV5-6|TRBJ2-7|many|TRBD2
CASSLGPAGGAYEQYF
>TRBV29-1|TRBJ2-4|many|-
CSVAGVGNIQYF
>TRBV7-9|TRBJ2-7|many|-
CASSTNQRIGAGSYEQYF
>TRBV12-3/TRBV12-4|TRBJ2-7|many|TRBD2
CASSSFRTSGEQYF
>TRBV5-1|TRBJ2-5|-|TRBD2
CASSTGLAGGRFGETQYF
>TRBV28|TRBJ2-1|-|TRBD1
CATGGGLDEQFF
>TRBV20-1|TRBJ2-7|many|-
CSASWTATYEQYF
>TRBV20-1|TRBJ2-7|many|TRBD1
CSASRQGAIYEQYF
>TRBV28|TRBJ2-7|many|-
CASSLTLGFGGVQYF
>TRBV5-1|TRBJ2-1|many|TRBD2
CASSFQGGREYNEQFF
>TRBV20-1|TRBJ1-1|-|TRBD1
CSAREETGYTEAFF
>TRBV20-1|TRBJ1-6|few|-
CSARDPGGGVNSPLHF
>TRBV10-3|TRBJ2-1|many|-
CAISARLVILNNEQFF
>TRBV6-1|TRBJ2-6|few|-
CASSRSGWAGANVLTF
>TRBV20-1|TRBJ1-5|-|-
CSARLSGWGEPQHF
>TRBV11-2|TRBJ2-1|-|-
CASSLDGGGYNEQFF
>TRBV5-1|TRBJ2-3|many|TRBD2
CASSFLAELTDTQYF
>TRBV18|TRBJ1-1|few|TRBD1
CASSQGTAGTEAFF
>TRBV6-5|TRBJ2-7|many|-
CASSLLPDSSYEQYF
>TRBV4-1|TRBJ2-7|few|-
CASSQEEGFYEQYF
>TRBV5-1|TRBJ2-7|many|TRBD1
CASSLDGQGVYEQYF
>TRBV15|TRBJ2-5|-|TRBD1
CATSTKTGPQETQYF
>TRBV28|TRBJ2-7|many|-
CASRFPRSYEQYF
>TRBV7-2|TRBJ2-1|few|TRBD2
CASSFSGGGNEQFF
>TRBV28|TRBJ1-2|many|-
CASRIGTVYGYTF
>TRBV20-1|TRBJ2-7|-|-
CSARGTNYEQYF
>TRBV7-7|TRBJ2-7|many|-
CASSSSPRGQQYF
>TRBV12-3/TRBV12-4|TRBJ1-6|many|TRBD1
CASSLGTGNSPLHF
>TRBV5-1|TRBJ1-1|few|-
CASKFSETNTEAFF
>TRBV7-9|TRBJ1-3|many|-
CASSSGQGNTIYF
>TRBV5-1|TRBJ2-7|many|TRBD1
CASSLAGQGGHEQYF
>TRBV5-1|TRBJ2-2|many|-
CASRGSGANTGELFF
>TRBV10-3|TRBJ1-1|many|-
CAIGPDNTEAFF